This TCR beta chain was captured by sequencing in a study of CD8+CD57+ T cells in acquired aplastic anemia. The template for TCR beta VDJ and CDR3 sequence profiling was genomic DNA. TCRdb reprocessed the reads via MiXCR and lists one record per CDR3 protein. The sample records about 250,000 distinct CDR3 sequences, 40% to 50% being singletons. From germline, CDR1 is SQVTM and CDR2 ANQGSEA. The CDR3 covers 14 residues. The V and J ends lost 3 bases and 3 bases, in that order; junction bases with no gene match: 5. Individuals selected for sequencing had exhibited CD8+CD57+ cell expansion on flow cytometry. This clonotype was seen repeatedly, ten times or more.

This TCR came from a human donor with aplastic anemia. The sequenced material came from sorted CD4+, CD8+, or CD8+CD57+ T cells (not recorded which) from PBMCs. The chain links TRBV29-1 to TRBJ2-7; TRBD2 matches at 10 bases. CDR3 protein: CSVELPSGSYEQYF. The CDR3 DNA reads TGCAGCGTTGAGCTACCTAGCGGGAGCTACGAGCAGTACTTC.